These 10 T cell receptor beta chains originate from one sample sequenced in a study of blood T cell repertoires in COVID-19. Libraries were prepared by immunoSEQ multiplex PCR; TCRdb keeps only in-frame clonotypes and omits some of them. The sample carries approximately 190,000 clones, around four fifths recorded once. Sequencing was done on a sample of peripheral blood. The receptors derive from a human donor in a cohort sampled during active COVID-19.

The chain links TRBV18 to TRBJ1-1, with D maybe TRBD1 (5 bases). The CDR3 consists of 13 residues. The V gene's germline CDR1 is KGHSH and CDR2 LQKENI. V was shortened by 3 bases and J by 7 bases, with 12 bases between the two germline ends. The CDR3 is CASSPEIDSEAFF. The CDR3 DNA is TGTGCCAGCTCACCGGAGATAGACAGTGAAGCTTTCTTT.

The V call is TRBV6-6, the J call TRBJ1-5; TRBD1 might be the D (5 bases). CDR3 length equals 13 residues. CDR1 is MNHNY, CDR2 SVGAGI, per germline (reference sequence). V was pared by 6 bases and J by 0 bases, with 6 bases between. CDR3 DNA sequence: TGTGCCAGCAGGCAGGGTAGCAATCAGCCCCAGCATTTT. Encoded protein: CASRQGSNQPQHF.

The CDR3 nucleotides are TGTGCCAGCAGCCGCGACAGAAACACCGGGGAGCTGTTTTTT. Translation: CASSRDRNTGELFF. The chain recombines TRBV7-3 with TRBJ2-2, with TRBD1 as a possible D gene (5 bases). CDR1 is SGHTA and CDR2 is FQGTGA in the germline V gene. The V end lost 5 bases, the J end lost 2 bases, and 9 bases lay between the germline ends. The CDR3 runs 14 residues.

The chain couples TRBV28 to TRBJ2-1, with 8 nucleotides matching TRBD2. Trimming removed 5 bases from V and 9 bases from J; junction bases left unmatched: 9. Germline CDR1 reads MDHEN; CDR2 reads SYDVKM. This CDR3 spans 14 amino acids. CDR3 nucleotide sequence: TGTGCCAGCAGTAGAGCGGGAGCGCGGCTTGAGCAGTTCTTC. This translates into CASSRAGARLEQFF.

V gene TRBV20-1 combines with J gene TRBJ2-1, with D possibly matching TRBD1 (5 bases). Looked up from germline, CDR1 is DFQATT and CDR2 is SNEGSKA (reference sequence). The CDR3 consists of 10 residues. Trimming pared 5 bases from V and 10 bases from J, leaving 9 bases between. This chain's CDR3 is CSADSYEQFF. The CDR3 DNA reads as TGCAGTGCTGACAGTTACGAGCAGTTCTTC.

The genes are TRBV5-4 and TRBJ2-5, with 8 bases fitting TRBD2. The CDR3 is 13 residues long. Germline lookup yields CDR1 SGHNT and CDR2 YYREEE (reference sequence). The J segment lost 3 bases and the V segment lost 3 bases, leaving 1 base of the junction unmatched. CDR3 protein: CASSWRGEETQYF. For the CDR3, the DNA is TGTGCCAGCAGCTGGCGGGGGGAAGAGACCCAGTACTTC. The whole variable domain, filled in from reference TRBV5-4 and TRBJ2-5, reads ETGVTQSPTHLIKTRGQQVTLRCSSQSGHNTVSWYQQALGQGPQFIFQYYREEENGRGNFPPRFSGLQFPNYSSELNVNALELDDSALYLCASSWRGEETQYFGPGTRLLVL.

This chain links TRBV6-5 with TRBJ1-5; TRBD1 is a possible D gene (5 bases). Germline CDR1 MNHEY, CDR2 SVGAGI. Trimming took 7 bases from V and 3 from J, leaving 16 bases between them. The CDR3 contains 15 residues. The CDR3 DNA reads TGTGCCAGCAATTGGGGCGGGGCAATCAATCAGCCCCAGCATTTT. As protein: CASNWGGAINQPQHF.

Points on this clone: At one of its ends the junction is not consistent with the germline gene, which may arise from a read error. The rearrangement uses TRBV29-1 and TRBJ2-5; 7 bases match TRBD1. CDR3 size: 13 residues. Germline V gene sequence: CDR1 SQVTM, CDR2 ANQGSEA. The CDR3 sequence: CSFDLGGAETQYF. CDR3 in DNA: TGCAGCTTTGATTTAGGGGGCGCAGAGACCCAGTACTTC. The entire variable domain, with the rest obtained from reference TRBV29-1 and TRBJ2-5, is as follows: SAVISQKPSRDICQRGTSLTIQCQVDSQVTMMFWYRQQPGQSLTLIATANQGSEATYESGFVIDKFPISRPNLTFSTLTVSNMSPEDSSIYLCSFDLGGAETQYFGPGTRLLVL.

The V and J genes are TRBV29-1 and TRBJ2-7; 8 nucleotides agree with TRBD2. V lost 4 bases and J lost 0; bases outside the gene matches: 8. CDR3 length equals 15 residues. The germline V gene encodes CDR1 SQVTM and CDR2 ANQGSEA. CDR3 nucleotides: TGCAGCGTTGTCAAGCTAGCGGGTATCTCCTACGAGCAGTACTTC. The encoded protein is CSVVKLAGISYEQYF.

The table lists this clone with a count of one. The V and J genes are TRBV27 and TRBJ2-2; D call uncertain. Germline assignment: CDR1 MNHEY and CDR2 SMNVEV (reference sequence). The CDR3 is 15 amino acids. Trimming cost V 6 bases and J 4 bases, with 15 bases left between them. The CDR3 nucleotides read TGTGCCAGCAGAGGCAAACCTAGTGGCACCGGGGAGCTGTTTTTT. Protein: CASRGKPSGTGELFF.